The 32 T cell receptor beta chains below were found in one sample sequenced in a study of beta chain features in type 1 diabetes (dated by TCRdb to 2016 to 2019). The method was the immunoSEQ multiplex PCR assay. The High Capacity cDNA Reverse Transcription Kit was used to reverse transcribe all of the isolated RNA, meaning that expressed TCRB transcripts were what got sequenced. Drawn from immuneACCESS, this table holds only the in-frame rearrangements with V and J called that TCRdb kept. Clones are partly lost; checked studies trace under half to an unresolved V gene and leave the rest unexplained. Recorded for this sample are some 400,000 clones; more than 13% of them occurred a single time. The ten largest clones take up more than 0.015% of the sample. Sample: naive CD4+ T cells from blood. The sample's cell subset or site, from its label and the paper: true naive CD4+ T cells. These receptors all stem from a woman in her late teens or twenties in good health.

J is TRBJ2-1 and V is TRBV9; 7 bases fit TRBD2. The CDR3 runs 15 residues. V shed 4 bases, J shed 0 bases, and the junction held 4 bases outside the gene matches. The germline V gene has CDR1 SGDLS and CDR2 YYNGEE. CDR3 in amino acids: CASSTREASYNEQFF. The CDR3, as DNA: TGTGCCAGCAGCACCCGGGAGGCCTCCTACAATGAGCAGTTCTTC.

The chain employs TRBV11-2 and TRBJ2-3; a possible D gene is TRBD2 (5 bases). CDR3 length equals 14 residues. Germline V gives CDR1 SGHAT, CDR2 FQNNGV. V was shortened by 11 bases and J by 2 bases, with 17 bases between the two germline ends. The CDR3 nucleotides are TGTGCCTGTACCCGAGGAGGCAACACAGATACGCAGTATTTT. Protein product: CACTRGGNTDTQYF.

This clone has a handful of counts. V is TRBV6-5 and J is TRBJ2-3; a possible D gene is TRBD2 (5 bases). Trimming stripped 6 bases from V and 1 base from J, with 11 bases between. The CDR3 sequence is 14 residues long. Germline lookup yields CDR1 MNHEY and CDR2 SVGAGI. The CDR3 region has the DNA TGTGCCAGCAGGCCGATCGGGGGCACAGATACGCAGTATTTT. This sequence encodes CASRPIGGTDTQYF.

This clone was detected only a few times. V gene TRBV11-1 combines with J gene TRBJ2-1, with D possibly matching TRBD2 (6 bases). Trimming took off 2 bases at V and 5 bases at J, with 22 bases between the two ends. This CDR3 spans 18 amino acids. The germline CDR1 and CDR2 sequences are SGHAT and FQDESV (reference sequence). As DNA, the CDR3 is TGTGCCAGCAGCTTAAATGGAGGGCTGGCTAGTAGCCACAATGAGCAGTTCTTC. Translation gives CASSLNGGLASSHNEQFF. Looking up the rest from reference TRBV11-1 and TRBJ2-1 gives the full variable domain: EAEVAQSPRYKITEKSQAVAFWCDPISGHATLYWYRQILGQGPELLVQFQDESVVDDSQLPKDRFSAERLKGVDSTLKIQPAELGDSAMYLCASSLNGGLASSHNEQFFGPGTRLTVL.

The chain recombines TRBV10-2 with TRBJ2-1; 16 nucleotides agree with TRBD2. Germline loops: CDR1 WSHSY, CDR2 SAAADI. Germline trimming cut 11 bases from V and 10 bases from J; bases unmatched to any gene: 5. The CDR3 consists of 13 residues. CDR3 protein: CAGTSGRAREQFF. The CDR3, as DNA: TGCGCCGGGACTAGCGGGAGGGCCCGAGAGCAGTTCTTC.

This clone was recorded a few times. The J gene is TRBJ1-2, the V gene TRBV30; D is uncertain. This CDR3 region has 12 residues. Trimming stripped 5 bases from V and 2 bases from J, with 9 bases between. Germline lookup yields CDR1 GTSNPN and CDR2 SVGIG (reference sequence). The DNA of the CDR3 is TGTGCCTGGGCCGGCGGGAACTATGGCTACACCTTC. It codes for CAWAGGNYGYTF.

This sequence joins TRBV6-5 and TRBJ1-5; a possible D gene is TRBD1 (5 bases). V was cut by 8 bases and J by 4 bases, with 6 bases left in between. This CDR3 comprises 11 residues. Germline assignment: CDR1 MNHEY and CDR2 SVGAGI. CDR3 DNA: TGTGCCAGCCAGGGAAATCAGCCCCAGCATTTT. The encoded protein is CASQGNQPQHF.

This clone has just a few counts. The chain recombines TRBV30 with TRBJ1-5, with 9 bases identical to TRBD1. Germline lookup yields CDR1 GTSNPN and CDR2 SVGIG (reference sequence). This CDR3 has 13 amino acids. V gave up 3 bases and J gave up 4 bases; unmatched junction bases: 1. The CDR3, as DNA: TGTGCCTGGAGGACAGGGGGAAATCAGCCCCAGCATTTT. Translating gives CAWRTGGNQPQHF.

This clone was found a few times. The DNA of the CDR3 is TGTGCCTGGGGCCGGGAGGGAGAGACCCAGTACTTC. It yields the protein CAWGREGETQYF. V gene TRBV30 combines with J gene TRBJ2-5; 8 bases align to TRBD2. The CDR3 is 12 amino acids. Trimming cost V 5 bases and J 4 bases; bases outside gene matches: 3. The V gene's germline CDR1 is GTSNPN and CDR2 SVGIG (reference sequence).

This clone was recorded a few times. The genes are TRBV30 and TRBJ2-3, with 9 bases identical to TRBD2. The germline V gene encodes CDR1 GTSNPN and CDR2 SVGIG (reference sequence). Trimming removed 2 bases from V and 2 bases from J; junction bases left unmatched: 8. The CDR3 has 16 amino acids. The CDR3 sequence is CAWSPAGGLSTDTQYF. Here the CDR3 DNA reads TGTGCCTGGAGTCCAGCGGGAGGCCTTTCCACAGATACGCAGTATTTT.

This chain connects TRBV28 to TRBJ2-3, with D possibly matching TRBD2 (6 bases). The CDR3 contains 13 residues. CDR1 and CDR2 from the germline V gene are MDHEN and SYDVKM. The CDR3 DNA is TGTGCGAGCGGTACGGGAGTCAAAGATACGCAGTATTTT. Amino acids: CASGTGVKDTQYF.

The chain recombines TRBV6-5 with TRBJ1-1; D is uncertain. CDR1 is MNHEY, CDR2 SVGAGI, per germline. The CDR3 totals 15 residues. Trimming removed 4 bases from V and 0 bases from J, with 12 bases in between. The CDR3 protein is CASSSQRVMNTEAFF. The CDR3 coding sequence is TGTGCCAGCAGTTCCCAGCGGGTGATGAACACTGAAGCTTTCTTT.

This clone showed up just a few times. The chain has TRBV14 and TRBJ2-7; no firm D call. Germline CDR1 SGHDN, CDR2 FVKESK. CDR3 size: 14 residues. The V end was cut by 1 base, the J end by 2 bases, with 9 bases between. CDR3 coding DNA: TGTGCCAGCAGCCAAGGCAGGCTCGCCTACGAGCAGTACTTC. Translation gives CASSQGRLAYEQYF. Supplemented by reference TRBV14 and TRBJ2-7, the full variable domain reads EAGVTQFPSHSVIEKGQTVTLRCDPISGHDNLYWYRRVMGKEIKFLLHFVKESKQDESGMPNNRFLAERTGGTYSTLKVQPAELEDSGVYFCASSQGRLAYEQYFGPGTRLTVT.

The J gene is TRBJ2-7, the V gene TRBV5-6, with 7 nucleotides matching TRBD1. Trimming at V came to 3 bases and at J to 2 bases, leaving 5 bases not matched to a gene. The CDR3 extends over 14 amino acids. Germline values: CDR1 SGHDT, CDR2 YYEEEE. The CDR3 spells CASSYRDRTYEQYF. Here the CDR3 DNA reads TGTGCCAGCAGCTACCGGGACAGAACCTACGAGCAGTACTTC.

This clone was seen a few times. This rearrangement joins TRBV28 to TRBJ2-7; the match to TRBD1 covers 7 bases. After removal of 3 bases from V and 2 bases from J, the junction contained 4 bases not matched to a gene. The CDR3 is 14 amino acids. Germline V gene lookup returns CDR1 MDHEN and CDR2 SYDVKM. CDR3 loop: CASSFRDRPYEQYF. For the CDR3, the DNA is TGTGCCAGCAGTTTCCGGGACAGACCCTACGAGCAGTACTTC.

The chain carries TRBV5-6 and TRBJ1-4; perhaps TRBD1 as D (6 bases). CDR3 size: 15 residues. CDR1 and CDR2 from the germline V gene are SGHDT and YYEEEE. Trimming removed 3 bases at V and 7 bases at J, with 16 bases between. This CDR3 reads CASSYQGIRGEKLFF. In DNA, the CDR3 is TGTGCCAGCAGCTACCAGGGGATACGAGGTGAAAAACTGTTTTTT.

This clone turned up a few times. The gene calls are TRBV4-1 and TRBJ2-2, with a possible D match to TRBD2 (6 bases). The germline V and J ends were trimmed by 0 bases and 5 bases, with 10 bases remaining between them. From germline, CDR1 is MGHRA and CDR2 YSYEKL. The CDR3 is 15 amino acids. The CDR3 is CASSQEILATGELFF. DNA of the CDR3: TGCGCCAGCAGCCAAGAGATACTAGCAACCGGGGAGCTGTTTTTT.

This clone has only a few counts. CDR3 sequence (DNA): TGTGCCAGTGGCGTAGGAGGCATTCAGTACTTC. It translates to CASGVGGIQYF. The chain links TRBV19 to TRBJ2-4; perhaps TRBD2 as D (5 bases). Germline V gene sequence: CDR1 LNHDA, CDR2 SQIVND (reference sequence). The CDR3 spans 11 residues. Trimming stripped 8 bases from V and 9 bases from J, with 11 bases between.

The chain is built from TRBV30 and TRBJ2-7; 7 positions match TRBD2. This CDR3 spans 13 amino acids. Trimming removed 0 bases from V and 6 bases from J; junction bases left unmatched: 5. In germline, CDR1 is GTSNPN, CDR2 SVGIG (reference sequence). CDR3 residues: CAWSVRRESEQYF. In nucleotides, the CDR3 is TGTGCCTGGAGTGTACGGCGGGAGTCCGAGCAGTACTTC.

Only a few counts were recorded for this clone. The J gene is TRBJ2-5, the V gene TRBV9; 8 bases align to TRBD1. The germline gives CDR1 SGDLS, CDR2 YYNGEE. The ends lost 2 bases at V and 3 bases at J; junction bases unmatched: 3. The CDR3 is 14 residues long. CDR3 nucleotides: TGTGCCAGCAGCGTCAGGGGGCAGGAAGAGACCCAGTACTTC. This codes for CASSVRGQEETQYF.

The genes are TRBV29-1 and TRBJ2-5; TRBD1 is a possible D gene (6 bases). V lost 7 bases and J 7 bases, leaving 16 bases between the germline ends. The germline gives CDR1 SQVTM, CDR2 ANQGSEA. The CDR3 has 12 residues. The CDR3 sequence: CSGRGTKRTQYF. In DNA, the CDR3 is TGCAGCGGGAGAGGGACAAAAAGGACCCAGTACTTC.

This clone was recorded a few times. The rearrangement uses TRBV5-6 and TRBJ1-4; D remains unclear. This CDR3 spans 17 amino acids. V was clipped by 2 bases and J by 0 bases, with 14 bases between them. Per the germline V gene, CDR1 is SGHDT and CDR2 is YYEEEE. CDR3 DNA sequence: TGTGCCAGCAGCTTATTCGTCGGGTCAGCAACTAATGAAAAACTGTTTTTT. This translates into CASSLFVGSATNEKLFF.

The genes are TRBV29-1 and TRBJ2-5; D remains unclear. The CDR3 loop spans 11 amino acids. Germline V gene lookup returns CDR1 SQVTM and CDR2 ANQGSEA. V lost 4 bases and J 4 bases, leaving 7 bases between the germline ends. The chain's CDR3 is CSVARGETQYF. The CDR3 coding sequence is TGCAGCGTTGCCAGAGGAGAGACCCAGTACTTC.

The chain has TRBV5-6 and TRBJ2-3, with 10 bases identical to TRBD2. The CDR3 runs 19 residues. V was pared by 3 bases and J by 3 bases, with 16 bases of the junction left unmatched. The germline gives CDR1 SGHDT, CDR2 YYEEEE. DNA for the CDR3: TGTGCCAGCAGCTCCCTCAGGGGGACTAGCGATGTAGCGACAGATACGCAGTATTTT. It codes for CASSSLRGTSDVATDTQYF.

Comment on this clone: This specimen includes other DNA sequences encoding the same CDR3. The V gene is TRBV6-5, the J gene TRBJ2-6; D is unresolved. The CDR3 consists of 15 residues. V was pared by 2 bases and J by 1 base, with 6 bases between. From germline, CDR1 is MNHEY and CDR2 SVGAGI. The CDR3 nucleotides read TGTGCCAGCAGTTACGGCTCGTCTGGGGCCAACGTCCTGACTTTC. Protein sequence: CASSYGSSGANVLTF.

For the CDR3, the DNA is TGTGCCAGCAGAAAAGACAGGGGTTCGAACGAGCAGTACTTC. It encodes CASRKDRGSNEQYF. The chain links TRBV25-1 to TRBJ2-7, with TRBD1 matching 8 bases. CDR1 is MGHDK, CDR2 SYGVNS, per germline. This CDR3 is built from 14 residues. The ends lost 6 bases at V and 5 bases at J; junction bases unmatched: 9.

The J gene is TRBJ2-1, the V gene TRBV25-1, with 8 bases fitting TRBD2. Germline V gene sequence: CDR1 MGHDK, CDR2 SYGVNS. V trimming: 7 bases; J trimming: 7 bases; junction bases outside the gene matches: 9. This CDR3 has 14 amino acids. The DNA for the CDR3 is TGTGCCAGCAAAGCGGGAGTGGTCCGGAATGAGCAGTTCTTC. Translated: CASKAGVVRNEQFF.

This chain joins TRBV28 and TRBJ1-5, with no clear D. V lost 7 bases to trimming and J lost 7 bases, with 11 bases between them. CDR3 length equals 12 residues. The germline V gene has CDR1 MDHEN and CDR2 SYDVKM. For the CDR3, the DNA is TGTGCCAGCACCATTGGAGTACAGCCCCAGCATTTT. Protein sequence: CASTIGVQPQHF.

This chain connects TRBV11-2 to TRBJ1-1; D gene ambiguous. V was clipped by 0 bases and J by 7 bases, with 12 bases between them. The CDR3 runs to 14 residues. Germline V gene data show CDR1 as SGHAT and CDR2 as FQNNGV. The CDR3 nucleotides read TGTGCCAGCAGCTTAGATTTAGTCGCCCGTGAAGCTTTCTTT. It encodes CASSLDLVAREAFF.

A few counts support this clone. J is TRBJ2-1 and V is TRBV30, with 11 bases lining up with TRBD2. CDR3 size: 15 residues. Germline V lookup: CDR1 GTSNPN, CDR2 SVGIG (reference sequence). V lost 4 bases and J lost 9; bases outside the gene matches: 11. CDR3 loop: CAWIPRLAGRGEQFF. CDR3 sequence (DNA): TGTGCCTGGATCCCGAGACTAGCGGGAAGGGGTGAGCAGTTCTTC.

This clone was observed a handful of times. The V gene is TRBV30, the J gene TRBJ2-1; maybe TRBD2 (6 bases). The germline V and J ends were trimmed by 3 bases and 6 bases, with 15 bases remaining between them. The CDR3 is 14 residues long. Germline V CDR1 and CDR2: GTSNPN, SVGIG (reference sequence). Here the CDR3 DNA reads TGTGCCTGGAGACGGGCGGGGACCTCCAATGAGCAGTTCTTC. Protein sequence: CAWRRAGTSNEQFF.

This clone was seen only a few times. The chain joins TRBV2 to TRBJ2-5, with 10 bases lining up with TRBD1. Trimming took 3 bases from V and 7 from J; bases not matched to a gene: 5. CDR1 is SNHLY, CDR2 FYNNEI, per germline. The CDR3 consists of 14 residues. The CDR3 is CASSDLGQGVTQYF. The CDR3 DNA follows: TGTGCCAGCAGTGACCTTGGACAGGGGGTGACCCAGTACTTC.